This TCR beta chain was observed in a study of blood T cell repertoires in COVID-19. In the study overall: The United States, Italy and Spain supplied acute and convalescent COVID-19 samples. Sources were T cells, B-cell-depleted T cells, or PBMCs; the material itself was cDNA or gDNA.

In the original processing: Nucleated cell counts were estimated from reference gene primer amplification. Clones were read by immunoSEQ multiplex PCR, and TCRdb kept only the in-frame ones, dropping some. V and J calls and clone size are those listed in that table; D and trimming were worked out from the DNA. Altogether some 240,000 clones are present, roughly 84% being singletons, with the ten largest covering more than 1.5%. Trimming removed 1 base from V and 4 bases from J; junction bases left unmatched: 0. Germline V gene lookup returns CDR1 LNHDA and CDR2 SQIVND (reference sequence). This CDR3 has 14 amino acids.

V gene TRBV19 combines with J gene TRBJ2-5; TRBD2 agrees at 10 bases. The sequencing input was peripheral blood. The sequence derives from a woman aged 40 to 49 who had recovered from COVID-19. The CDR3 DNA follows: TGTGCCAGTAGTATAGCTAGCGGGGGAGAGACCCAGTACTTC. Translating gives CASSIASGGETQYF. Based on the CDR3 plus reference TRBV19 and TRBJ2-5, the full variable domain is DGGITQSPKYLFRKEGQNVTLSCEQNLNHDAMYWYRQDPGQGLRLIYYSQIVNDFQKGDIAEGYSVSREKKESFPLTVTSAQKNPTAFYLCASSIASGGETQYFGPGTRLLVL.